The clone carrying this T cell receptor beta chain was seen a single time. As processed by the authors: For nucleated cells, counts were estimated from reference gene primer amplification. The repertoire was sequenced with immunoSEQ multiplex PCR; TCRdb's copy has only in-frame clones and lacks some. Clonal size and the V and J genes are those of that table, whereas D and trimming came from the DNA. The sample lists 250,000 or so clones; roughly 90% were seen once. This entry belongs to a study of blood T cell repertoires in COVID-19. Overall study context: Some COVID-19 samples were acute and others convalescent; all came from the United States, Italy and Spain. The cDNA or gDNA used as material had been derived from T cells, B-cell-depleted T cells, or PBMCs.

From germline, CDR1 is SGDLS and CDR2 YYNGEE. The CDR3 contains 15 residues. The V gene lost 0 bases and the J gene lost 0 bases, with 10 bases spanning the gap. The sequence came from a woman aged 40 to 49 who had recovered from COVID-19. The source material was peripheral blood. The V gene is TRBV9, the J gene TRBJ2-7, with unresolved D. The CDR3 DNA is TGTGCCAGCAGCGTAGGGGCAGCCAGCTCCTACGAGCAGTACTTC. Amino acid sequence: CASSVGAASSYEQYF.